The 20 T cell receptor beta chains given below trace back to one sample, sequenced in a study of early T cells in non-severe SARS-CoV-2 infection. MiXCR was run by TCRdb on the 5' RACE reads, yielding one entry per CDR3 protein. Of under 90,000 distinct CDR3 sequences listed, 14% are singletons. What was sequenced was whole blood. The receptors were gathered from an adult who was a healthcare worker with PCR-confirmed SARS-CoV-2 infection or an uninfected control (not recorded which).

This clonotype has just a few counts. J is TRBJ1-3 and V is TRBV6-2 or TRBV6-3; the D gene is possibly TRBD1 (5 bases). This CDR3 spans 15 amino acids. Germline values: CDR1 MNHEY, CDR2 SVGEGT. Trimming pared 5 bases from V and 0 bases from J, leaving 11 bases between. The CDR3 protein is CASSGQGLSGNTIYF. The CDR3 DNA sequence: TGTGCCAGCAGTGGGCAGGGACTCTCTGGAAACACCATATATTTT.

The CDR3 region has the DNA TGTGCCAGCAGCTTAGCCGAACAGAGACCCTACGAGCAGTACTTC. Its translation: CASSLAEQRPYEQYF. The chain combines TRBV11-2 with TRBJ2-7; D gene ambiguous. Germline assignment: CDR1 SGHAT and CDR2 FQNNGV. With 1 base removed from V and 2 bases from J, the gap between germline ends came to 12 bases. The CDR3 extends over 15 amino acids. The full variable domain, rest sourced from reference TRBV11-2 and TRBJ2-7, is EAGVAQSPRYKIIEKRQSVAFWCNPISGHATLYWYQQILGQGPKLLIQFQNNGVVDDSQLPKDRFSAERLKGVDSTLKIQPAKLEDSAVYLCASSLAEQRPYEQYFGPGTRLTVT.

The DNA of the CDR3 is TGTGCCAGCAGTCCCACACTAGCGGGGGTCGGAGATACGCAGTATTTT. Translated: CASSPTLAGVGDTQYF. The chain carries TRBV28 and TRBJ2-3, with 11 bases fitting TRBD2. CDR1 and CDR2 from the germline V gene are MDHEN and SYDVKM. Trimming cost V 5 bases and J 5 bases; bases outside gene matches: 9. The CDR3 has 16 residues.

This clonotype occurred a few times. The CDR3 region has the DNA TGTGCTAGTGGTGTAGAGTACGAGCAGTACTTC. Its protein product is CASGVEYEQYF. The gene calls are TRBV12-5 and TRBJ2-7, with no clear D. Trimming left V 5 bases short and J 4 bases short, with 6 bases between. Per germline, CDR1 LGHNT and CDR2 FRNRAP. The CDR3 contains 11 residues. The variable domain in full, completed from reference TRBV12-5 and TRBJ2-7, reads DARVTQTPRHKVTEMGQEVTMRCQPILGHNTVFWYRQTMMQGLELLAYFRNRAPLDDSGMPKDRFSAEMPDATLATLKIQPSEPRDSAVYFCASGVEYEQYFGPGTRLTVT.

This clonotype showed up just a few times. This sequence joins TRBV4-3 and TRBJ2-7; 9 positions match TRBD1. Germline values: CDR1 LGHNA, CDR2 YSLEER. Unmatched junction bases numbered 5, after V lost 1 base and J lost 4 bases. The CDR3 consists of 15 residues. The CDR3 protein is CASSQAGQGIYEQYF. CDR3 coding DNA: TGCGCCAGCAGCCAAGCGGGACAGGGTATTTACGAGCAGTACTTC.

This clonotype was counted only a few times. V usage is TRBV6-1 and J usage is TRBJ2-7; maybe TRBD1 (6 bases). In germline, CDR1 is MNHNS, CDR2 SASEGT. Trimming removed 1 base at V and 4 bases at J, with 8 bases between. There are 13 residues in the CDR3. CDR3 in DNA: TGTGCCAGCAGTGAAGGGACAGATTACGAGCAGTACTTC. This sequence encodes CASSEGTDYEQYF.

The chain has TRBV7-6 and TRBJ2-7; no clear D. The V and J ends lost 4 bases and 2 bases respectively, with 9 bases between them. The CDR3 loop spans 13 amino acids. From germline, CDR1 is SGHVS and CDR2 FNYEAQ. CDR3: CASSSQATYEQYF. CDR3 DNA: TGTGCCAGCAGCTCCCAGGCGACCTACGAGCAGTACTTC.

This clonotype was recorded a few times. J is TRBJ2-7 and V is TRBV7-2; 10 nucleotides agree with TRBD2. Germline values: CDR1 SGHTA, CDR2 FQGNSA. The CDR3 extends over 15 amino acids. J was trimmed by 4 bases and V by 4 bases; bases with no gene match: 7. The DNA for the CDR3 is TGTGCCAGCAGCTCCCTAGCGGGGGAGGGGTACGAGCAGTACTTC. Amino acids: CASSSLAGEGYEQYF.

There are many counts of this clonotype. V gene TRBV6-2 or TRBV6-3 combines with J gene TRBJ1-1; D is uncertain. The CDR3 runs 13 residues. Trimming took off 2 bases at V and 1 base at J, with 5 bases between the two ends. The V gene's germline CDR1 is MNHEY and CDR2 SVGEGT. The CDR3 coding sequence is TGTGCCAGCAGTTACCCAGAGAACACTGAAGCTTTCTTT. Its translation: CASSYPENTEAFF.

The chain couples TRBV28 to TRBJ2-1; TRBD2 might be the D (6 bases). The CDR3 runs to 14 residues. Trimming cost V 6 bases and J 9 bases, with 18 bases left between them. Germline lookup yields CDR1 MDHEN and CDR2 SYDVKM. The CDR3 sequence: CASRPPGLPTEQFF. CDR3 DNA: TGTGCCAGCAGACCCCCGGGACTCCCCACTGAGCAGTTCTTC.

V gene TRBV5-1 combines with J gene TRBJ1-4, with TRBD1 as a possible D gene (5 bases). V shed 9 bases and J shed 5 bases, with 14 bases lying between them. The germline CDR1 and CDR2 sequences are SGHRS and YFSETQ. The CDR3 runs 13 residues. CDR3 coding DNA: TGCGCCACTTCCCGGGACGGGAATGAAAAACTGTTTTTT. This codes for CATSRDGNEKLFF. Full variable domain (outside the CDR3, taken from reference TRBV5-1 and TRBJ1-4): KAGVTQTPRYLIKTRGQQVTLSCSPISGHRSVSWYQQTPGQGLQFLFEYFSETQRNKGNFPGRFSGRQFSNSRSEMNVSTLELGDSALYLCATSRDGNEKLFFGSGTQLSVL.

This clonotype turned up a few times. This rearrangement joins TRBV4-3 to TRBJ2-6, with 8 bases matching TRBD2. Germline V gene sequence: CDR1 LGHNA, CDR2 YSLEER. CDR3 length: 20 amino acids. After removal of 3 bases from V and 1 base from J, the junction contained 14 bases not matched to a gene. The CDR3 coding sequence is TGCGCCAGCAGCCAGTCCCAACTCCGGGGGGGCCTTTCTGGGGCCAACGTCCTGACTTTC. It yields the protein CASSQSQLRGGLSGANVLTF.

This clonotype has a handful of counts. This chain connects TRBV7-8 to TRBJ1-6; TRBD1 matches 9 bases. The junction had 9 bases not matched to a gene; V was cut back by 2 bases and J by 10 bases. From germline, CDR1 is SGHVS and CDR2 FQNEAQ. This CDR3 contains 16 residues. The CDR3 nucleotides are TGTGCCAGCAGCTTAACGCCGGGACAGGGTAACTCACCCCTCCACTTT. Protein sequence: CASSLTPGQGNSPLHF.

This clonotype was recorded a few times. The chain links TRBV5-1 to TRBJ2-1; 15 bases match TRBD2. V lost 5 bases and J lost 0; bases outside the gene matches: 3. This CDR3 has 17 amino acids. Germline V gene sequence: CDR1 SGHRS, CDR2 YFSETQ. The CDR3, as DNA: TGCGCCAGCAGACCGGGACTAGCGGGGGGCTCCTACAATGAGCAGTTCTTC. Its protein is CASRPGLAGGSYNEQFF.

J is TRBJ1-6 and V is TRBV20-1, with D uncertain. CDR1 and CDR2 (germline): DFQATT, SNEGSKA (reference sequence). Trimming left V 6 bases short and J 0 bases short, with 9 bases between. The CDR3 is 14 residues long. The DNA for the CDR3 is TGCAGTGCGCAGGAAAGCTCCTATAATTCACCCCTCCACTTT. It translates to CSAQESSYNSPLHF.

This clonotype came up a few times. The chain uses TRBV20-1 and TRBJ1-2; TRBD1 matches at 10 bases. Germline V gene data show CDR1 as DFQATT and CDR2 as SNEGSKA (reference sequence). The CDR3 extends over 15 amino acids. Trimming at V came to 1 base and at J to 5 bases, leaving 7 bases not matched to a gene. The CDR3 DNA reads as TGCAGTGCTAGAGTTGTTGACAGGGGGCAGTATGGCTACACCTTC. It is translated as CSARVVDRGQYGYTF.

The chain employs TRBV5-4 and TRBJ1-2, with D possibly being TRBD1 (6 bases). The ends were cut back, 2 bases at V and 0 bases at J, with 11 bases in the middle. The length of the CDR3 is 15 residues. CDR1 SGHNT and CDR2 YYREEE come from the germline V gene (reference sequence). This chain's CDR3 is CASSLTGPTNYGYTF. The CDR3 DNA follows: TGTGCCAGCAGCTTAACAGGGCCCACTAACTATGGCTACACCTTC.

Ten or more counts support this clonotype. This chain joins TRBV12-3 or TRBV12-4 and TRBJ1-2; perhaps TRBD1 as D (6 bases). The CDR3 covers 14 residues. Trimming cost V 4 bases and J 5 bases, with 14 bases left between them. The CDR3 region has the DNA TGTGCCAGCAGTTCTATAACAGGGATTTATGGCTACACCTTC. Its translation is CASSSITGIYGYTF.

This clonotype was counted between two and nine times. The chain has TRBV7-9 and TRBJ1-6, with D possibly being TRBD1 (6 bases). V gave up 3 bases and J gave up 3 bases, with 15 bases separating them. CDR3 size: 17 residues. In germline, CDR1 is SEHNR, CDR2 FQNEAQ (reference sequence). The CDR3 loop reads CASSFYREVHYNSPLHF. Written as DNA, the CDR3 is TGTGCCAGCAGCTTTTACAGGGAGGTTCACTATAATTCACCCCTCCACTTT.

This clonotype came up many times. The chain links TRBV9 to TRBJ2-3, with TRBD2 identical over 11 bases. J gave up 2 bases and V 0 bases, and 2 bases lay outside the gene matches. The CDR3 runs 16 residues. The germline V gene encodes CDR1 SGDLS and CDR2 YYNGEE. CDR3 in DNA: TGTGCCAGCAGCGTAGTTAGCGGGGGGGCCACAGATACGCAGTATTTT. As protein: CASSVVSGGATDTQYF. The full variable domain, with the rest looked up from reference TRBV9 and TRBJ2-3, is DSGVTQTPKHLITATGQRVTLRCSPRSGDLSVYWYQQSLDQGLQFLIQYYNGEERAKGNILERFSAQQFPDLHSELNLSSLELGDSALYFCASSVVSGGATDTQYFGPGTRLTVL.